The source of this TCR beta chain is a study of blood T cell repertoires in COVID-19. For the study at large: Sources were T cells, B-cell-depleted T cells, or PBMCs; the material itself was cDNA or gDNA.

Germline loops: CDR1 LNHDA, CDR2 SQIVND (reference sequence). After removal of 2 bases from V and 3 bases from J, the junction contained 11 bases not matched to a gene. The CDR3 runs to 18 residues. Generated by immunoSEQ multiplex PCR, the TCRdb table keeps only in-frame clones and is missing some. This table holds hundreds of thousands of clones, 80% to 95% found once. The chain recombines TRBV19 with TRBJ1-5, with TRBD1 matching 9 bases. The TCR was taken from a man between 60 and 75 years old with COVID-19, enrolled during active disease. Sequenced: peripheral blood. CDR3 residues: CASSILVRDRVLNQPQHF. CDR3 sequence (DNA): TGTGCCAGTAGTATATTAGTTCGGGACAGGGTTCTCAATCAGCCCCAGCATTTT.